Listed below are T cell receptor beta chains from one sample, sequenced in a study of blood T cell repertoires in COVID-19. Assay used: immunoSEQ multiplex PCR; TCRdb lists only in-frame clones, some missing. The repertoire holds fewer than 350,000 clones, with more than 75% as singletons. The specimen sequenced was PBMCs or T cells enriched from blood (not recorded which). The source is a woman aged 60 to 75 in a cohort exposed to, infected with or recovered from COVID-19 (not recorded which). Both conserved end residues are part of each CDR3. The D gene is left open where the match is weak. Some rows have no size entry. The others give once, few or many, or a class for an expanded clone.

J: TRBJ2-3; D: TRBD2; V: TRBV4-2; size: -; length: 16; DNA: TGTGCCAGCAGCTCCCGAGGGACTAGCAGCACAGATACGCAGTATTTT; CDR3: CASSSRGTSSTDTQYF
J: TRBJ2-5; D: TRBD2; V: TRBV10-1; size: -; length: 15; DNA: TGCGCCAGCAGTACTGGCGGGAGCATCGTAGAGACCCAGTACTTC; CDR3: CASSTGGSIVETQYF
J: TRBJ2-1; D: TRBD2; V: TRBV11-2; size: -; length: 19; DNA: TGTGCCAGCAGAGCAAGGGGGACTAGCGGGAGTAGCTCCTACAATGAGCAGTTCTTC; CDR3: CASRARGTSGSSSYNEQFF
J: TRBJ2-3; D: TRBD2; V: TRBV29-1; size: -; length: 15; DNA: TGCAGCGTGGCTCCGGGACTAGCGGCCACAGATACGCAGTATTTT; CDR3: CSVAPGLAATDTQYF
J: TRBJ2-1; D: TRBD2; V: TRBV7-2; size: -; length: 15; DNA: TGTGCCAGCAGCTTAGGACTAGCCTCCTACAATGAGCAGTTCTTC; CDR3: CASSLGLASYNEQFF
J: TRBJ2-2; D: TRBD2; V: TRBV12-5; size: -; length: 18; DNA: TGTGCTAGTGGTTTGGACGGCGGGAGTTATCAGAACACCGGGGAGCTGTTTTTT; CDR3: CASGLDGGSYQNTGELFF
J: TRBJ2-2; D: TRBD1; V: TRBV10-1; size: -; length: 14; DNA: TGCGCCAGCAACGAGGACAGGGTCGCCGGGGAGCTGTTTTTT; CDR3: CASNEDRVAGELFF
J: TRBJ2-2; D: -; V: TRBV9; size: -; length: 14; DNA: TGTGCCAGCAGCGTAGGGGACACCGCCGGGGAGCTGTTTTTT; CDR3: CASSVGDTAGELFF
J: TRBJ2-7; D: -; V: TRBV28; size: -; length: 16; DNA: TGTGCCAGCAGCCCTTCTATGGGCCCCATCTCCTACGAGCAGTACTTC; CDR3: CASSPSMGPISYEQYF
J: TRBJ2-1; D: -; V: TRBV27; size: -; length: 15; DNA: TGTGCCAGCAGTCTCGGGAGCCTCTCCTACAATGAGCAGTTCTTC; CDR3: CASSLGSLSYNEQFF
J: TRBJ2-1; D: -; V: TRBV4-3; size: -; length: 17; DNA: TGCGCCAGCAGCCAAGAATGGGCGGTTTTTAGCGGCAATGAGCAGTTCTTC; CDR3: CASSQEWAVFSGNEQFF
J: TRBJ2-5; D: -; V: TRBV5-6; size: -; length: 14; DNA: TGTGCCAGCACCCACAGAAGGCGCAGGGAGACCCAGTACTTC; CDR3: CASTHRRRRETQYF
J: TRBJ2-1; D: TRBD2; V: TRBV2; size: -; length: 14; DNA: TGTGCCAGCCGACCAGCGGGAGGGTGGAATGAGCAGTTCTTC; CDR3: CASRPAGGWNEQFF
J: TRBJ2-2; D: -; V: TRBV1; size: -; length: 12; DNA: TGCACCAGCAGCCAAAAGCCCGGGGAGCTGTTTTTT; CDR3: CTSSQKPGELFF
J: TRBJ1-4; D: TRBD1; V: TRBV5-4; size: -; length: 17; DNA: TGTGCCAGCAGCGACCGGACAGGGGGGATCGGTAATGAAAAACTGTTTTTT; CDR3: CASSDRTGGIGNEKLFF
J: TRBJ2-5; D: TRBD1; V: TRBV5-1; size: once; length: 15; DNA: TGCGCCAGCAGCCCTGCGCAGGGGGCGGAGGAGACCCAGTACTTC; CDR3: CASSPAQGAEETQYF
J: TRBJ1-6; D: TRBD1; V: TRBV6-1; size: -; length: 16; DNA: TGTGCCAGCAGTGCAAGCGACAGGGGCCATAATTCACCCCTCCACTTT; CDR3: CASSASDRGHNSPLHF
J: TRBJ2-5; D: -; V: TRBV7-2; size: once; length: 14; DNA: TGTGCCAGCAGTCAACGGGGGAGGTCGGAGACCCAGTACTTC; CDR3: CASSQRGRSETQYF
J: TRBJ2-7; D: TRBD2; V: TRBV27; size: -; length: 12; DNA: TGTGCCAGCAGTACCTCTAGCGGGAGGCCGTACTTC; CDR3: CASSTSSGRPYF
J: TRBJ2-1; D: -; V: TRBV4-2; size: -; length: 15; DNA: TGTGCCAGCAGCCAAGATTGGGGAGCGGAAAATGAGCAGTTCTTC; CDR3: CASSQDWGAENEQFF
J: TRBJ1-3; D: -; V: TRBV9; size: -; length: 13; DNA: TGTGCCAGCAGCATCTTACAGGGCGGCACCATATATTTT; CDR3: CASSILQGGTIYF
J: TRBJ2-1; D: TRBD2; V: TRBV2; size: -; length: 15; DNA: TGTGCCAGCCAACTAGCGGGAGGGACCTACAATGAGCAGTTCTTC; CDR3: CASQLAGGTYNEQFF
J: TRBJ2-7; D: TRBD1; V: TRBV6-5; size: -; length: 14; DNA: TGTGCCAGCAGGCTGGACAGGGCCACCTACGAGCAGTACTTC; CDR3: CASRLDRATYEQYF
J: TRBJ1-6; D: -; V: TRBV11-1; size: -; length: 14; DNA: TGTGCCAGCAGCTCGAGACAGGCGGAATCACCCCTCCACTTT; CDR3: CASSSRQAESPLHF
J: TRBJ2-7; D: -; V: TRBV5-8; size: -; length: 12; DNA: TGTGCCAGCAGCTTGGGGGGCGTCGAGCAGTACTTC; CDR3: CASSLGGVEQYF
J: TRBJ2-1; D: TRBD2; V: TRBV27; size: -; length: 15; DNA: TGTGCCAGCAGTTCCCTAAGCGGGGTCCGCAATGAGCAGTTCTTC; CDR3: CASSSLSGVRNEQFF
J: TRBJ2-3; D: -; V: TRBV7-7; size: -; length: 15; DNA: TGTGCTAGCAGCTCAGGAAACGCATTAACAGATACGCAGTATTTT; CDR3: CASSSGNALTDTQYF
J: TRBJ2-7; D: TRBD2; V: TRBV28; size: -; length: 15; DNA: TGTGCCAGCAGTTTATTGAGCGGGAGCTCCTACGAGCAGTACTTC; CDR3: CASSLLSGSSYEQYF
J: TRBJ2-3; D: TRBD1; V: TRBV6-4; size: few; length: 16; DNA: TGTGCCAGCAGCGTTCTAACAGGGGGGTGCACAGATACGCAGTATTTT; CDR3: CASSVLTGGCTDTQYF
J: TRBJ2-1; D: -; V: TRBV18; size: -; length: 12; DNA: TGTGCCAGCTCACCACGGGAGAATGAGCAGTTCTTC; CDR3: CASSPRENEQFF
J: TRBJ2-3; D: -; V: TRBV11-3; size: -; length: 14; DNA: TGTGCCAGCAGCTTATCGACAGAAAGAGATACGCAGTATTTT; CDR3: CASSLSTERDTQYF
J: TRBJ1-1; D: TRBD1; V: TRBV18; size: -; length: 13; DNA: TGTGCCAGCTCACAGGGGGCGAGGCCTGAAGCTTTCTTT; CDR3: CASSQGARPEAFF
J: TRBJ2-7; D: -; V: TRBV2; size: -; length: 15; DNA: TGTGCCAGCAGTGATTTTATCCTCGGCGGCTACGAGCAGTACTTC; CDR3: CASSDFILGGYEQYF
J: TRBJ2-7; D: TRBD2; V: TRBV7-7; size: once; length: 14; DNA: TGTGCTAGCAGCTCGACGGGACTAGCGGGACAGCAGTACTTC; CDR3: CASSSTGLAGQQYF
J: TRBJ1-5; D: TRBD1; V: TRBV7-2; size: -; length: 14; DNA: TGTGCCAGCAGCTTAGGGACAGGGACTCAGCCCCAGCATTTT; CDR3: CASSLGTGTQPQHF
J: TRBJ2-1; D: TRBD1; V: TRBV3-1/TRBV3-2; size: -; length: 13; DNA: TGTGCCAGCAGGTCGGACAGGGCAAATGAGCAGTTCTTC; CDR3: CASRSDRANEQFF
J: TRBJ2-7; D: TRBD1; V: TRBV6-5; size: -; length: 14; DNA: TGTGCCAGCAGAGGGACAGGGGGCAAAAACGAGCAGTACTTC; CDR3: CASRGTGGKNEQYF
J: TRBJ1-1; D: -; V: TRBV4-2; size: once; length: 13; DNA: TGTGCCAGCAGCCACGCGGAGAACACTGAAGCTTTCTTT; CDR3: CASSHAENTEAFF
J: TRBJ2-1; D: -; V: TRBV5-4; size: once; length: 13; DNA: TGTGCCAGCAGCTCGGACAGCTACAATGAGCAGTTCTTC; CDR3: CASSSDSYNEQFF
J: TRBJ2-7; D: -; V: TRBV18; size: -; length: 15; DNA: TGTGCCAGCTCACCGCGACAGCTTGGACCTGGAGAGCAGTACTTC; CDR3: CASSPRQLGPGEQYF
J: TRBJ2-7; D: TRBD1; V: TRBV30; size: -; length: 14; DNA: TGTGCCTGGAGGATTCAGGGGGCAACGTACGAGCAGTACTTC; CDR3: CAWRIQGATYEQYF
J: TRBJ1-2; D: TRBD1; V: TRBV20-1; size: -; length: 13; DNA: TGCAGTGCTAGTAGGCCCCAGGGGGATGGCTACACCTTC; CDR3: CSASRPQGDGYTF
J: TRBJ1-1; D: -; V: TRBV5-1; size: -; length: 14; DNA: TGCGCCAGCAGCCCCATTACTCCCAACACTGAAGCTTTCTTT; CDR3: CASSPITPNTEAFF
J: TRBJ2-1; D: TRBD2; V: TRBV5-1; size: -; length: 17; DNA: TGCGCCAGCAGCTTGGGCCTACTAGCGGGGACCTACAATGAGCAGTTCTTC; CDR3: CASSLGLLAGTYNEQFF
J: TRBJ2-7; D: TRBD1; V: TRBV6-5; size: -; length: 16; DNA: TGTGCCAGCAGTTACTCGCGGGACAGGGCGAGGCACGAGCAGTACTTC; CDR3: CASSYSRDRARHEQYF
J: TRBJ2-7; D: -; V: TRBV5-6; size: few; length: 11; DNA: TGTGCCAGCACTCGAAGGGGCGAGCAGTACTTC; CDR3: CASTRRGEQYF
J: TRBJ1-5; D: TRBD1; V: TRBV18; size: -; length: 15; DNA: TGTGCCAGCTCACACGAGACAGGGGGAAGTCAGCCCCAGCATTTT; CDR3: CASSHETGGSQPQHF
J: TRBJ2-1; D: TRBD2; V: TRBV6-5; size: -; length: 15; DNA: TGTGCCAGCAGCCCCGGGACTAGCAGCTACAATGAGCAGTTCTTC; CDR3: CASSPGTSSYNEQFF
J: TRBJ1-1; D: TRBD1; V: TRBV5-1; size: -; length: 15; DNA: TGCGCCAGCAGCTCCGGAACAGGGGGAGGGATGGAAGCTTTCTTT; CDR3: CASSSGTGGGMEAFF
J: TRBJ2-5; D: TRBD2; V: TRBV7-3; size: -; length: 16; DNA: TGTGCCAGCAGCCAAGGCCCGGGAGGGCCTCGGGAGACCCAGTACTTC; CDR3: CASSQGPGGPRETQYF
J: TRBJ2-7; D: -; V: TRBV21-1; size: -; length: 18; DNA: TGTGCCAGCAGCAAGGGAAGGGAATTGTCGGGACAGGGCCACGAGCAGTACTTC; CDR3: CASSKGRELSGQGHEQYF
J: TRBJ1-1; D: TRBD1; V: TRBV6-5; size: -; length: 15; DNA: TGTGCCAGCAGTTACTCGAGGACAGGGTACACTGAAGCTTTCTTT; CDR3: CASSYSRTGYTEAFF
J: TRBJ1-5; D: TRBD1; V: TRBV18; size: -; length: 15; DNA: TGTGCCAGCTCACCGACAGGGGTGTGGAATCAGCCCCAGCATTTT; CDR3: CASSPTGVWNQPQHF
J: TRBJ2-7; D: -; V: TRBV28; size: -; length: 14; DNA: TGTGCCAGCAGTGTGCACTCAGGGTCCTACGAGCAGTACTTC; CDR3: CASSVHSGSYEQYF
J: TRBJ1-4; D: -; V: TRBV5-1; size: -; length: 15; DNA: TGCGCCAGCAGCTCCCGACAGGCAACTAATGAAAAACTGTTTTTT; CDR3: CASSSRQATNEKLFF